This entry describes one TCR beta chain. Its antigen is as yet unknown. The entry originates in a study of T-cell memory formation after mild COVID-19. Study-level information: Largely donor-specific sequence clusters came from a couple of donors.

Trimming stripped 4 bases from V and 5 bases from J, with 12 bases between. Looked up from germline, CDR1 is MGHDK and CDR2 is SYGVNS. The CDR3 is 14 residues long. TCRdb re-analysed the 5' RACE reads in MiXCR, keeping a single row per CDR3 protein. Of more than 300,000 distinct CDR3 sequences in the sample, 20% to 25% are singletons; the top ten hold over 20%. Overall study results and limits: Pre-infection memory showed some responding clones, and this suggested that cross-reactive memory joined. There was no confirmation that second-wave clones peaking on day 37 were SARS-CoV-2 specific. Largely, contracting CD4+ clones fell within CM and EM, and contracting CD8+ clones within EMRA.

The sample was PBMCs or a T cell subset sorted from them (not recorded which). The rearrangement links TRBV25-1 to TRBJ1-5, with D possibly TRBD1 on 6 matching bases. This clonotype was sampled from a man aged 18 to 30 who had mild COVID-19 (a few samples of this study predate the infection). Cell type and time point are not known. In nucleotides, the CDR3 is TGTGCCAGCAGTGGCCAGGGGACGTATCAGCCCCAGCATTTT. Translating it yields CASSGQGTYQPQHF.